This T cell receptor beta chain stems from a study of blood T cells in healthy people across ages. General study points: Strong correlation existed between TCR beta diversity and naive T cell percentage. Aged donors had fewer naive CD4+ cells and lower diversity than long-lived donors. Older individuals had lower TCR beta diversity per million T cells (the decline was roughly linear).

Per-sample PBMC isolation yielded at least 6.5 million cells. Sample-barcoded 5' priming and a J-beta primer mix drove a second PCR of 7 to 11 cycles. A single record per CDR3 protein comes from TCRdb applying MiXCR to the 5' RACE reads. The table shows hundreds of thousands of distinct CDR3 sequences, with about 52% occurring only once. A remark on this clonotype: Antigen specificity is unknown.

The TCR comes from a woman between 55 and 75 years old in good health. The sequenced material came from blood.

CDR3 in amino acids: CAISESTRPLGEQYF. The DNA for the CDR3 is TGTGCCATCAGTGAGTCGACTCGGCCCCTCGGGGAGCAGTACTTC. The gene calls are TRBV10-3 and TRBJ2-7; no firm D call. The CDR3 loop spans 15 amino acids. V was clipped by 0 bases and J by 7 bases, with 16 bases between them. Germline lookup yields CDR1 ENHRY and CDR2 SYGVKD.